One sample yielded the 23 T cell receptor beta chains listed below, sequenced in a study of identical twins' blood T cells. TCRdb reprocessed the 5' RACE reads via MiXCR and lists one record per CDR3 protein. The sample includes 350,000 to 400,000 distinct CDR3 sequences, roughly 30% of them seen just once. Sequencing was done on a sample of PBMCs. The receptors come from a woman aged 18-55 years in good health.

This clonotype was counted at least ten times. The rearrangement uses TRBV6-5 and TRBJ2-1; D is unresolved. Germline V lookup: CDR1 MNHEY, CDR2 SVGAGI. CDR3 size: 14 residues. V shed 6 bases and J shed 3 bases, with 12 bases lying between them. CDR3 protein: CASRPDRIYNEQFF. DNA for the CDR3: TGTGCCAGCAGACCTGACCGGATCTACAATGAGCAGTTCTTC.

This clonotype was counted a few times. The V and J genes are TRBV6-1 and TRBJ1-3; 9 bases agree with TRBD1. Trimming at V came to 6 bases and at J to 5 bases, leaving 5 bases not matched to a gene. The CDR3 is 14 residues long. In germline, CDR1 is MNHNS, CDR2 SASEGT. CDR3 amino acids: CASSNGQGRNTIYF. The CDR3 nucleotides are TGTGCCAGCAGCAACGGACAGGGGAGAAACACCATATATTTT.

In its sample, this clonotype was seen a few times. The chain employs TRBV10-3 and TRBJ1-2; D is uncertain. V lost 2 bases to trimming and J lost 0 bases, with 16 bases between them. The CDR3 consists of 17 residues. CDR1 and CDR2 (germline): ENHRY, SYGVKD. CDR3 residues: CAISETVVAETNYGYTF. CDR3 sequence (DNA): TGTGCCATCAGTGAGACGGTTGTGGCGGAAACTAACTATGGCTACACCTTC.

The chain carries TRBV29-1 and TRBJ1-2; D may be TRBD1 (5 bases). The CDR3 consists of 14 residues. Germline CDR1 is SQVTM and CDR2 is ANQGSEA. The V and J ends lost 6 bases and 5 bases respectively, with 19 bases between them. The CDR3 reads CSVAGTPDRYGYTF. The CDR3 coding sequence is TGCAGCGTAGCCGGGACGCCAGATAGGTATGGCTACACCTTC.

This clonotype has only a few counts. The CDR3, as DNA: TGTGCCACCAGCAGAGAGGGGACAGGGGCTGAAGCTTTCTTT. This sequence encodes CATSREGTGAEAFF. The rearrangement uses TRBV15 and TRBJ1-1; 10 bases fit TRBD1. This CDR3 is 14 amino acids long. Germline trimming cut 0 bases from V and 6 bases from J; bases unmatched to any gene: 1. Germline loops: CDR1 LNHNV, CDR2 YYDKDF (reference sequence).

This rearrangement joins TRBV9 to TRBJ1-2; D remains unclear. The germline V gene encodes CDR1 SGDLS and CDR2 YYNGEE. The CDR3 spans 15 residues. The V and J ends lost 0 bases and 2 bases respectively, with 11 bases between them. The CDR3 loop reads CASSVVPGPNYGYTF. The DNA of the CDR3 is TGTGCCAGCAGCGTAGTTCCCGGCCCAAACTATGGCTACACCTTC.

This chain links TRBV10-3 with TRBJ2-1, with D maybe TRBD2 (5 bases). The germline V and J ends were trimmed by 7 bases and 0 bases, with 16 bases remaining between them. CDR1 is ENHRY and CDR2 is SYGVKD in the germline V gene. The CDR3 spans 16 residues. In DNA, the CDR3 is TGTGCCATCAACGCCGTCGGGGTAAGCTCCTACAATGAGCAGTTCTTC. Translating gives CAINAVGVSSYNEQFF.

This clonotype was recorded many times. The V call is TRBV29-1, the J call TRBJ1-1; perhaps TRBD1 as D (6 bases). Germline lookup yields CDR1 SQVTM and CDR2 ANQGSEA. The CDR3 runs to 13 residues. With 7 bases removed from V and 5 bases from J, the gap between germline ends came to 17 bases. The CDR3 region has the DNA TGCAGCGCCCAAGACTCAGGGGATACTGAAGCTTTCTTT. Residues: CSAQDSGDTEAFF.

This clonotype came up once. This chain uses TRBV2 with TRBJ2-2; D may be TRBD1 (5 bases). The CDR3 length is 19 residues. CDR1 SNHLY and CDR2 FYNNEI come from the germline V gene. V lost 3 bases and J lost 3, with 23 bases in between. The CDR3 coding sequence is TGTGCCAGCAGTGACCCCGCATCAAGACAGTGGGTATACACCGGGGAGCTGTTTTTT. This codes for CASSDPASRQWVYTGELFF.

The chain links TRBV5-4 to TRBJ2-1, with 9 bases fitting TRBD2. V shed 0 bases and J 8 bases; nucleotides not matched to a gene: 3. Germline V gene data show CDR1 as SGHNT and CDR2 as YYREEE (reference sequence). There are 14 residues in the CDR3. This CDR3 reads CASSLELAGYEQFF. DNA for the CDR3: TGTGCCAGCAGCTTGGAACTAGCGGGTTATGAGCAGTTCTTC.

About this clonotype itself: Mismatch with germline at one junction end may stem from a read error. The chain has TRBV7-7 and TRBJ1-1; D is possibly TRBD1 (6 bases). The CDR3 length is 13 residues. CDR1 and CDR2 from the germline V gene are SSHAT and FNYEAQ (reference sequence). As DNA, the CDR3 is TGTGCTAGCAGCTTAAACAGGGAGACTGAAGCTTTCTTT. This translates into CASSLNRETEAFF.

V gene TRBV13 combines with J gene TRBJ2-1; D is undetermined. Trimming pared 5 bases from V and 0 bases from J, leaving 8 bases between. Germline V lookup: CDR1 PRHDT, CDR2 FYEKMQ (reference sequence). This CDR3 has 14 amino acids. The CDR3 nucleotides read TGTGCCAGCAGCGTAGAGAGCTCCTACAATGAGCAGTTCTTC. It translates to CASSVESSYNEQFF.

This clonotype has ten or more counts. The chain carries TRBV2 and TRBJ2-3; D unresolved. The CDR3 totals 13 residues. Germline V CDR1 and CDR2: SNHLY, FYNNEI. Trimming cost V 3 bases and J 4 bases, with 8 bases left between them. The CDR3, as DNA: TGTGCCAGCAGTGACTTGCGCGCAGATACGCAGTATTTT. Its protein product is CASSDLRADTQYF.

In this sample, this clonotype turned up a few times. The CDR3 nucleotides read TGTGCCAGCAGTCCAGGGGAAGCGGGCTACAATGAGCAGTTCTTC. Its translation is CASSPGEAGYNEQFF. J is TRBJ2-1 and V is TRBV6-2 or TRBV6-3; D is perhaps TRBD1 or TRBD2 (6 bases each). The CDR3 totals 15 residues. The germline V gene encodes CDR1 MNHEY and CDR2 SVGEGT. V shed 5 bases and J shed 3 bases, with 14 bases lying between them.

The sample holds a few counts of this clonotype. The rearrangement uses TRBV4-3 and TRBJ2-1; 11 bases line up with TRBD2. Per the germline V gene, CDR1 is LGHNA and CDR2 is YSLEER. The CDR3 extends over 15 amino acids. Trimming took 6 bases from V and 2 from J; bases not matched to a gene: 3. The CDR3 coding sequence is TGCGCCAGCAGTCCTAGCGGGAGGCCCTACAATGAGCAGTTCTTC. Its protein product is CASSPSGRPYNEQFF.

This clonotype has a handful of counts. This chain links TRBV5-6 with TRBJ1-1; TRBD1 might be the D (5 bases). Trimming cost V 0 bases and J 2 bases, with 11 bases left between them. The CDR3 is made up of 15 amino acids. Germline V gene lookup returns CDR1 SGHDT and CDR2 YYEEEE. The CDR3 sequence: CASSLAPGSNTEAFF. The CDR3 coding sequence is TGTGCCAGCAGCTTGGCTCCAGGGTCCAACACTGAAGCTTTCTTT.

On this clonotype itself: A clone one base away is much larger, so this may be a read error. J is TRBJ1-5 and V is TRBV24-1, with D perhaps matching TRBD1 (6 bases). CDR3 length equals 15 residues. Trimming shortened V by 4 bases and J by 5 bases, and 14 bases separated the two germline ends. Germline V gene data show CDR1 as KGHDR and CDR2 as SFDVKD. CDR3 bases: TGTGCCACCAGTGAAGTGGGACATGGGTATCAGCCCCAGCATTTT. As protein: CATSEVGHGYQPQHF.

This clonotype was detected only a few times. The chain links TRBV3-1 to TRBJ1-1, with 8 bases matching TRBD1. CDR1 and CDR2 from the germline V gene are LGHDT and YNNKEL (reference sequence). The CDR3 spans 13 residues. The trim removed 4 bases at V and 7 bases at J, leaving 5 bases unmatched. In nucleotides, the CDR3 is TGTGCCAGCAGCCGACAGGGGTATGGTGAAGCTTTCTTT. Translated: CASSRQGYGEAFF.

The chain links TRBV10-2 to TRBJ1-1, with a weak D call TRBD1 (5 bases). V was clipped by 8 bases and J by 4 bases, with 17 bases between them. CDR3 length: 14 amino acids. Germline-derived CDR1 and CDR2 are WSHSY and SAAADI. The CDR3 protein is CASLGWGLSTEAFF. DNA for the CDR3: TGCGCCAGCCTCGGGTGGGGGTTGAGCACTGAAGCTTTCTTT.

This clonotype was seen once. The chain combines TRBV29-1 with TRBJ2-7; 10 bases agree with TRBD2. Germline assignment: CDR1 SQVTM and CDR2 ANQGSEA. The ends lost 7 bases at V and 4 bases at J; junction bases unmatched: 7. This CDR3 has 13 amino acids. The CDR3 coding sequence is TGCAGCGCCTCCGGGACTAGCGTGTACGAGCAGTACTTC. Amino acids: CSASGTSVYEQYF.

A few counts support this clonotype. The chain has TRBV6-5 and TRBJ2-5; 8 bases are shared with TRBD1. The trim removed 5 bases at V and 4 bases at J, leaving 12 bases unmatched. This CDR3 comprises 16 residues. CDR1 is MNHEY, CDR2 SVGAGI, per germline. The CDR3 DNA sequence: TGTGCCAGCAGTGGGCCCGGGACAGGACTTAGAGAGACCCAGTACTTC. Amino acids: CASSGPGTGLRETQYF.

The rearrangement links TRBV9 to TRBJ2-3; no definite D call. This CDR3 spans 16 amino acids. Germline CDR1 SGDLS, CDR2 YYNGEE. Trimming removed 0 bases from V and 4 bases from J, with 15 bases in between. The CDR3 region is CASSVGKTINADTQYF. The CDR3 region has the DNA TGTGCCAGCAGCGTAGGAAAGACGATAAATGCAGATACGCAGTATTTT.

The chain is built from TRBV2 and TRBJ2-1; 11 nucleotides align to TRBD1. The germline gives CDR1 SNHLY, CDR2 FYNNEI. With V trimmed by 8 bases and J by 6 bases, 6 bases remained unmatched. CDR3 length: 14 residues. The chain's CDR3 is CASFPGQGVNEQFF. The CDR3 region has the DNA TGTGCCAGCTTCCCGGGACAGGGGGTCAATGAGCAGTTCTTC.